This T cell receptor beta chain was recovered during a study of blood T cell repertoires in COVID-19. Study summary: There were acute and convalescent COVID-19 samples, and they came from the United States, Italy and Spain. The cDNA or gDNA used as material had been derived from T cells, B-cell-depleted T cells, or PBMCs.

The CDR3 runs to 18 residues. Germline lookup yields CDR1 LGHDT and CDR2 YNNKEL (reference sequence). V was clipped by 4 bases and J by 1 base; unmatched bases: 15. Original processing notes: Estimation of nucleated cell counts relied on the amplification of reference gene primers. Assay: immunoSEQ multiplex PCR; the TCRdb copy retains only in-frame clones and omits some. That table gives V, J and clone size, and the DNA gave D and trimming. The table includes 200,000 to 250,000 clones, 84% detected once. This TCR was recovered from a man over 45 with active or convalescent COVID-19. Sequencing was carried out using peripheral blood. The chain carries TRBV3-1 (or the pseudogene TRBV3-2) and TRBJ2-7; 8 nucleotides match TRBD2. This CDR3 reads CASSPLPQLCGGSYEQYF. The CDR3 DNA reads TGTGCCAGCAGCCCCCTACCCCAACTGTGCGGGGGGTCCTACGAGCAGTACTTC.